This TCR beta chain was recorded in a study of shared clonotypes between healthy human individuals. Each subset's genomic DNA was split evenly across several immunoSEQ plates. Replicate PCRs run on unsorted PBMC used roughly 270 ng DNA, which was approximately 29,000 T cell genomes. Repertoires were generated with immunoSEQ multiplex PCR, while TCRdb's copy carries only in-frame clones and drops some. Of approximately 460,000 clones listed, 75% to 80% were seen once; the top ten hold around 11%. As for this clone: Antigen specificity is unknown. A far bigger clonotype differs at one base, so this is likely a read error.

CDR3 size: 11 residues. Germline values: CDR1 MGHRA, CDR2 YSYEKL. Study-level findings and limits: The small donor group covered limited genetic and exposure diversity. Only blood samples were collected, and tissue repertoires likely differ.

What was sequenced was PBMCs. This TCR derives from a woman between 40 and 55 years old in good health. Some clones in this sample may be carry-over from other donors' samples. The rearrangement links TRBV4-1 to TRBJ2-1; D is possibly TRBD1 or TRBD2 (7 bases each). Here the CDR3 reads CTSRGGDEQFF. DNA of the CDR3: TGCACCAGCAGGGGGGGAGATGAGCAGTTCTTC.